This TCR beta chain appears in the sequencing data of a study of monozygotic twins with inflammatory bowel disease (dated by TCRdb to about 2019). Notes on the research overall: In total, roughly 30 monozygotic twin pairs made up the full study: 19 Danish pairs, all IBD-discordant, plus nine German pairs, of which four were IBD-concordant and five were IBD-discordant. The search for disease-associated traits relied mainly on comparing, within discordant pairs, IBD patients with their genetically identical healthy co-twins. Each individual had, on average, about 151 000 unique TCRalpha sequences and 181 000 unique TCRbeta sequences available for analysis. General findings and caveats noted by the study authors: No single strong signal or clonotype linked to IBD turned up in the results, so the idea that one exists was not supported. IBD patients had lower TCRbeta repertoire diversity, measured by the inverse Simpson index, than their healthy co-twins. Repertoire similarity did not differ between concordant and discordant twins, which could be due to limited statistical power. The analysis was unable to tell different T cell subtypes apart. Compared with healthy twins, IBD patients shared fewer clonotypes with other individuals, and the difference was most pronounced in patients with signs of disease activity. Because patients received different immunosuppressive treatments, the repertoires may have picked up extra background noise and variability between individuals.

From each donor, an approximately 2.5 ml peripheral blood sample was collected into PAXgene tubes and stored at -80 degrees C. Total RNA was isolated from whole blood with the PAXgene blood miRNA kit on an automated QIAcube, without T cell sorting. Peripheral blood from monozygotic twin pairs concordant or discordant for inflammatory bowel disease was subjected to deep TCRalpha and TCRbeta repertoire profiling with unique molecular barcoding. For every twin pair, smoking habits were documented, and each individual was categorised as a current, former or never smoker. About this clonotype itself: The clone's antigen remains unknown.

The method behind the library was 5' RACE. Preparation of each TCR library used about 4,000 ng of total RNA. For each sample, cDNA synthesis was carried out in eight separate reactions using SMARTScribe reverse transcriptase. Unique molecular identifiers containing a 6-nucleotide sample barcode were introduced through template switching during cDNA synthesis. Amplification of TCRalpha and TCRbeta cDNA involved two nested PCRs of around 15 and 9 cycles, and each PCR was followed by bead purification. Before amplification, the cDNA was treated with uracil DNA-glycosylase and purified using the QIAquick PCR purification kit. The second PCR was the step at which Illumina TruSeq-compatible adapters and sample-specific barcodes were added. TapeStation and Qubit were used to check library quality and concentration, and about 4.5 ng of each library was pooled. Sequencing of the pooled libraries was done on an Illumina HiSeq2500 single-index Rapid Run using custom sequencing primers and 2 x 100 bp reads. The original pipeline was this. MiGEC version 1.2.6 was used for UMI-based consensus assembly to correct PCR and sequencing errors. V(D)J alignment, clonotype assembly and CDR3 extraction were performed with MiXCR version 2.1.1. To normalise gene usage, clonotype sharing and MAIT/NKT TCR abundance, the analysis used the top 1000, 10 000 and 20 000 clonotypes per sample. Diversity was computed as the inverse Simpson index with the vegan R package after downsampling to 27 000 UMIs. Paired Mann-Whitney U tests were applied to discordant twin pairs, and Benjamini-Hochberg correction was used for multiple testing. Each CDR3 protein sequence appears as one entry after TCRdb reprocessed the reads, and no DNA is included. TCRdb's processing, not the authors', yielded these V and J calls. The sample's table lists a count of about 170,000 distinct CDR3 sequences. Approximately 3% of the sample is taken by the ten largest.

Including the terminal cysteine and phenylalanine, the CDR3 comprises 14 residues. Only the protein sequence is given. In the germline V gene, CDR1 corresponds to SGHAT and CDR2 to FQNNGV. The sample taken for sequencing was blood. The rearranged segments are TRBV11-2 and TRBJ2-5; TCRdb's D call, TRBD1, is unchecked because there is no DNA. This clonotype was sampled from a human donor with ulcerative colitis or Crohn's disease, or a healthy co-twin of an affected twin (not recorded which). The CDR3 has the sequence CASSAGGVQETQYF. Joined to the reference TRBV11-2 and TRBJ2-5 proteins, this CDR3 gives the full variable domain: EAGVAQSPRYKIIEKRQSVAFWCNPISGHATLYWYQQILGQGPKLLIQFQNNGVVDDSQLPKDRFSAERLKGVDSTLKIQPAKLEDSAVYLCASSAGGVQETQYFGPGTRLLVL.